These T cell receptor beta chains were read from a single sample in a study of cytomegalovirus exposure and HLA in healthy donors. Sequencing used immunoSEQ multiplex PCR; TCRdb keeps in-frame clones, though not all of them. The sample holds around 160,000 clones, around three quarters seen once. Sequences were obtained from PBMCs. These receptors were obtained from a man aged 35 to 55 in good health and CMV-seropositive. CDR3s include the opening cysteine and the closing phenylalanine or tryptophan. D genes are given only for firm matches. Where a row states a size, it is once, few, many or the class of an expanded clone; other rows omit it.

J: TRBJ2-7
size: NA
D: TRBD1
V: TRBV5-1
DNA: TGCGCCAGCACCCTAAAACAGGGGGCTTCCGAGCAGTACTTC
CDR3: CASTLKQGASEQYF

J: TRBJ1-5
size: NA
D: NA
V: TRBV7-9
DNA: TGTGCCAGCAGCTTAGCGCAGGTTTGGCAACGCAATCAGCCCCAGCATTTT
CDR3: CASSLAQVWQRNQPQHF

J: TRBJ2-1
size: NA
D: TRBD2
V: TRBV7-2
DNA: TGTGCCAGCAGCCTGACTAGCGGGACATACAATGAGCAGTTCTTC
CDR3: CASSLTSGTYNEQFF

J: TRBJ2-7
size: NA
D: NA
V: TRBV5-1
DNA: TGCGCCAGCAGCTTTCAAGGAGCGCCTTCCTACGAGCAGTACTTC
CDR3: CASSFQGAPSYEQYF

J: TRBJ2-7
size: NA
D: NA
V: TRBV19
DNA: TGTGCCAGTAGTATGAACAGTCCCTACGAGCAGTACTTC
CDR3: CASSMNSPYEQYF

J: TRBJ2-1
size: once
D: TRBD2
V: TRBV15
DNA: TGTGCCACCAGCGCGTCTAGCGGGAGGAATGAGCAGTTCTTC
CDR3: CATSASSGRNEQFF

J: TRBJ2-1
size: NA
D: TRBD2
V: TRBV7-9
DNA: TGTGCCAGCAGCTTAGCCAGGCCTAGCGGGAGCCGTGAGCAGTTCTTC
CDR3: CASSLARPSGSREQFF

J: TRBJ1-2
size: NA
D: NA
V: TRBV10-1
DNA: TGCGCCAGCAGTGAGTCCGGGGTCCGGCATGGCTACACCTTC
CDR3: CASSESGVRHGYTF

J: TRBJ2-1
size: NA
D: TRBD2
V: TRBV11-2
DNA: TGTGCCAGCAGCTTAGCGGGAGGGCCCTACAATGAGCAGTTCTTC
CDR3: CASSLAGGPYNEQFF

J: TRBJ1-3
size: NA
D: NA
V: TRBV6-6
DNA: TGTGCCAGCACTGACAGATACTACTCTGGAAACACCATATATTTT
CDR3: CASTDRYYSGNTIYF

J: TRBJ2-7
size: NA
D: TRBD2
V: TRBV19
DNA: TGTGCCAGTAGTACGCGGACTAGCGGGATGGGCGAGCAGTACTTC
CDR3: CASSTRTSGMGEQYF

J: TRBJ1-5
size: NA
D: NA
V: TRBV6-4
DNA: TGTGCCAGCAGTCCCCAGTATAATCAGCCCCAGCATTTT
CDR3: CASSPQYNQPQHF

J: TRBJ2-7
size: NA
D: TRBD2
V: TRBV27
DNA: TGTGCCAGCAGTTTATCCGGGACTAGCTTTTACGAGCAGTACTTC
CDR3: CASSLSGTSFYEQYF

J: TRBJ2-2
size: NA
D: NA
V: TRBV29-1
DNA: TGCAGCGCAAGCAATGCCGGGGAGCTGTTTTTT
CDR3: CSASNAGELFF

J: TRBJ1-6
size: few
D: TRBD1
V: TRBV28
DNA: TGTGCCATACGGACAGGGTGGGATTCACCCCTCCACTTT
CDR3: CAIRTGWDSPLHF

J: TRBJ2-4
size: NA
D: TRBD1
V: TRBV10-3
DNA: TGTGCCATCAGTGAGGGATCGACAGGGGTGTCTATTCAGTACTTC
CDR3: CAISEGSTGVSIQYF

J: TRBJ2-5
size: few
D: TRBD2
V: TRBV5-1
DNA: TGCGCCAGCAGCTTGAATGGACTAGCCATCCAAGAGACCCAGTACTTC
CDR3: CASSLNGLAIQETQYF

J: TRBJ1-1
size: NA
D: NA
V: TRBV7-2
DNA: TGTGCCAGCAGCTCAACGACAGGAGGGAACACTGAAGCTTTCTTT
CDR3: CASSSTTGGNTEAFF

J: TRBJ2-3
size: once
D: NA
V: TRBV7-2
DNA: TGTGCCAGCAGCTTAGGGCATCCCCTCACAGATACGCAGTATTTT
CDR3: CASSLGHPLTDTQYF

J: TRBJ2-7
size: NA
D: TRBD1
V: TRBV5-4
DNA: TGTGCCAGCAGCTTGAGGACAGGGGTACCTTACGAGCAGTACTTC
CDR3: CASSLRTGVPYEQYF

J: TRBJ2-5
size: once
D: TRBD2
V: TRBV28
DNA: TGTGCCAGCAGGAATGGCGGGAGGGCCCAAGAGACCCAGTACTTC
CDR3: CASRNGGRAQETQYF

J: TRBJ2-7
size: NA
D: TRBD2
V: TRBV7-9
DNA: TGTGCCAGCAGGCTAGCGGGAGCCTACGAGCAGTACTTC
CDR3: CASRLAGAYEQYF

J: TRBJ2-5
size: NA
D: TRBD2
V: TRBV7-9
DNA: TGTGCCAGCACCGCTAGCGGCCAAGAGACCCAGTACTTC
CDR3: CASTASGQETQYF

J: TRBJ2-1
size: NA
D: NA
V: TRBV7-2
DNA: TGTGCCAGCAGCCCATCCCGGGGACTCTACAATGAGCAGTTCTTC
CDR3: CASSPSRGLYNEQFF

J: TRBJ1-4
size: NA
D: TRBD1
V: TRBV7-8
DNA: TGTGCCAGCTCGCAGGGGGCGCGTGAAAAACTGTTTTTT
CDR3: CASSQGAREKLFF

J: TRBJ2-5
size: NA
D: NA
V: TRBV30
DNA: TGTGCCTGGACCAGCGGGCCAGAGACCCAGTACTTC
CDR3: CAWTSGPETQYF

J: TRBJ1-4
size: NA
D: NA
V: TRBV6-1
DNA: TGTGCCAGCAGTGACCCGACAGACCGTATTGAAAAACTGTTTTTT
CDR3: CASSDPTDRIEKLFF

J: TRBJ2-7
size: NA
D: TRBD2
V: TRBV7-2
DNA: TGTGCCAGCAGCTCCCGGACTAGCGGGTATTACGAGCAGTACTTC
CDR3: CASSSRTSGYYEQYF

J: TRBJ2-7
size: NA
D: TRBD1
V: TRBV5-8
DNA: TGTGCCAGCAGCTTCCAGGGGGCAAACCACGAGCAGTACTTC
CDR3: CASSFQGANHEQYF

J: TRBJ2-4
size: NA
D: NA
V: TRBV1
DNA: TGCACCAGCAGCCAGGGAGGTTGGGGCGGGAGTAGGCAAAACATTCAGTACTTC
CDR3: CTSSQGGWGGSRQNIQYF

J: TRBJ2-1
size: NA
D: TRBD2
V: TRBV6-5
DNA: TGTGCCAGCCCCTTGCGGGCGGGAGATTACAATGAGCAGTTCTTC
CDR3: CASPLRAGDYNEQFF

J: TRBJ1-2
size: NA
D: TRBD1
V: TRBV19
DNA: TGTGCCAGTAGTATCGAACAGGGGTCCGCTGGCTACACCTTC
CDR3: CASSIEQGSAGYTF

J: TRBJ1-2
size: once
D: NA
V: TRBV10-3
DNA: TGTGCCATCAGAGTTGGAGACCATGGCTACACCTTC
CDR3: CAIRVGDHGYTF

J: TRBJ2-7
size: NA
D: NA
V: TRBV27
DNA: TGTGCCAGCAGTTTTGGTTTGGGTAAGGGGCCCTCCTACGAGCAGTACTTC
CDR3: CASSFGLGKGPSYEQYF

J: TRBJ2-1
size: NA
D: TRBD1
V: TRBV10-1
DNA: TGCGCCAGCAGTGAGCCAGGACAGGGGGAGTTCTTC
CDR3: CASSEPGQGEFF

J: TRBJ2-7
size: NA
D: TRBD2
V: TRBV11-2
DNA: TGTGCCAGCCGGCCTACCGGGACTAGCGGGAGAAACGAGCAGTACTTC
CDR3: CASRPTGTSGRNEQYF

J: TRBJ2-7
size: NA
D: TRBD2
V: TRBV4-3
DNA: TGCGCCAGCAGCCAAGATATAGCGGGCCCGGGAGACTACCCCTACGAGCAGTACTTC
CDR3: CASSQDIAGPGDYPYEQYF

J: TRBJ2-1
size: NA
D: NA
V: TRBV7-2
DNA: TGTGCCAGCAGCTTGGGGCTAGTCTCCTACAATGAGCAGTTCTTC
CDR3: CASSLGLVSYNEQFF

J: TRBJ2-2
size: NA
D: NA
V: TRBV12-5
DNA: TGTGCTAGTGGTTTGTCTCTTCGCGGGGAGCTGTTTTTT
CDR3: CASGLSLRGELFF

J: TRBJ1-2
size: few
D: NA
V: TRBV4-3
DNA: TGCGCCAGCAGCCAAGACAGGCAGAGCTATGGCTACACCTTC
CDR3: CASSQDRQSYGYTF

J: TRBJ2-5
size: NA
D: TRBD1
V: TRBV19
DNA: TGTGCCAGTAGCTTCCCAGGGGGCGCGGAGACCCAGTACTTC
CDR3: CASSFPGGAETQYF

J: TRBJ2-1
size: NA
D: TRBD2
V: TRBV10-3
DNA: TGTGCCATCTCCCTGAGCGGGAGGGCCAATGAGCAGTTCTTC
CDR3: CAISLSGRANEQFF

J: TRBJ2-1
size: NA
D: TRBD2
V: TRBV4-3
DNA: TGCGCCAGCAGCCAAGACTTATCAGGTAGCGGGAGAAGCAATGAGCAGTTCTTC
CDR3: CASSQDLSGSGRSNEQFF

J: TRBJ2-7
size: NA
D: NA
V: TRBV6-6
DNA: TGTGCCAGCGCCCCTCGGGCGGGCTACGAGCAGTACTTC
CDR3: CASAPRAGYEQYF

J: TRBJ1-1
size: NA
D: NA
V: TRBV9
DNA: TGTGCCAGCAGCGTGGGCCTCATGAACACTGAAGCTTTCTTT
CDR3: CASSVGLMNTEAFF

J: TRBJ1-1
size: NA
D: NA
V: TRBV11-2
DNA: TGTGCCAGCAGCTTAGTTTATCCAGGGAACACTGAAGCTTTCTTT
CDR3: CASSLVYPGNTEAFF

J: TRBJ2-1
size: NA
D: NA
V: TRBV7-2
DNA: TGTGCCAGCAGCGACCTAGCGCTCCCCTCCTACAATGAGCAGTTCTTC
CDR3: CASSDLALPSYNEQFF